The sequence of this T cell receptor beta chain was determined in a study of response to subunit inactivated influenza vaccine. Study results and limitations: Authors suggested each seasonal flu vaccination may recruit only limited numbers of new T cells.

Via MiXCR, TCRdb re-called the RT-PCR reads, giving one row per CDR3 protein. The top ten hold around 12% of the sample, which has over 450,000 distinct CDR3 sequences, 13% seen once. About this clonotype: Its antigen is not known.

V shed 4 bases and J shed 0 bases, with 13 bases lying between them. CDR3 length equals 16 residues. Germline-derived CDR1 and CDR2 are MNHEY and SMNVEV (reference sequence). The TCR originated in a man aged 50-60 years who received an inactivated influenza vaccine. Here the sequenced sample was PBMCs from blood, taken roughly 48 days after vaccination. The rearrangement links TRBV27 to TRBJ2-1, with D uncertain. The CDR3 sequence is CASSSTGFSSYNEQFF. CDR3 bases: TGTGCCAGCAGTTCGACTGGATTCAGCTCCTACAATGAGCAGTTCTTC.